This T cell receptor beta chain was documented in a study of T-cell reconstitution after alpha-beta-depleted transplantation in children. TCRbeta library preparation incorporated unique molecular identifiers. MiXCR was run by TCRdb on the PCR reads, yielding one entry per CDR3 protein. Of about 580,000 distinct CDR3 sequences in the sample, more than 20% were seen once. Findings of the study overall: At around two months after transplant, the alpha-beta T cells were reportedly derived from several hundred expanded clones that came from non-depleted graft cells.

This clonotype has a handful of counts. Antigen specificity is unknown. The CDR3 is made up of 12 amino acids. V lost 10 bases and J lost 2, with 10 bases in between. Germline V gene lookup returns CDR1 SNHLY and CDR2 FYNNEI. Sequenced material: PBMCs, mostly from graft donor cells, taken 360 days after TCRalphabeta/CD19-depleted stem cell transplant. The V and J genes are TRBV2 and TRBJ2-3; possible D gene TRBD2, 5 bases. This receptor was identified in a boy in the first two years of life who had a stem cell transplant for acute myeloid leukemia, so the T cells may come from the graft donor. The chain's CDR3 is CAKGAVTDTQYF. CDR3 sequence (DNA): TGTGCCAAAGGAGCGGTCACAGATACGCAGTATTTT.